This T cell receptor beta chain stems from a study of blood T cells in healthy people across ages. On this clonotype: One junction end disagrees with the germline gene, perhaps due to a read error.

The CDR3 is made up of 17 amino acids. The germline CDR1 and CDR2 sequences are MGHRA and YSYEKL. Primed by a sample-barcoded 5' primer and a J-beta primer mix, a second PCR proceeded for about 7 to 12 cycles. One entry per CDR3 protein, called by TCRdb with MiXCR from the 5' RACE reads. Of about 1.1 million distinct CDR3 sequences detected, around two fifths appear once; the ten largest clones hold about an eighth. Sequences were obtained from blood. This chain connects TRBV4-1 to TRBJ2-1; 9 bases match TRBD2. The receptor comes from a man aged 18 to 29 in good health. CDR3 region: CACSQDPSGASYNEQFF. The CDR3 DNA reads TGCGCCTGCAGCCAAGACCCTAGCGGGGCTTCCTACAATGAGCAGTTCTTC.